The rows below give T cell receptor beta chains drawn from one sample of a study of T cell responses to AZD1222 COVID-19 vaccine. The repertoire was sequenced with immunoSEQ multiplex PCR; TCRdb's copy has only in-frame clones and lacks some. This sample carries some 94,000 clones, roughly 85% of them seen once, and the ten largest clones take around 3.1%. The specimen was peripheral blood, collected on day 0 of AZD1222 vaccination. The source is an adult in good health. Both conserved end residues are part of each CDR3. The order of the fields is clone size, D gene, V gene, J gene, CDR3 protein, CDR3 DNA. The D gene is left open where the match is weak. The size field is filled for only some rows; it gives once, few, many or a size class.

size: .; D: TRBD2; V: TRBV12-5; J: TRBJ2-5; CDR3: CASGLDLAGGETQYF; DNA: TGTGCTAGTGGTTTGGACTTAGCGGGAGGAGAGACCCAGTACTTC
size: .; D: .; V: TRBV3-1/TRBV3-2; J: TRBJ2-1; CDR3: CASSQTGNNEQFF; DNA: TGTGCCAGCAGCCAAACAGGGAACAATGAGCAGTTCTTC
size: .; D: .; V: TRBV7-9; J: TRBJ1-1; CDR3: CASSQPGLQAFF; DNA: TGTGCCAGCAGCCAGCCGGGACTCCAAGCTTTCTTT
size: .; D: .; V: TRBV18; J: TRBJ1-1; CDR3: CASSPTQTGFEAFF; DNA: TGTGCCAGCTCACCAACGCAAACAGGGTTCGAAGCTTTCTTT
size: .; D: .; V: TRBV10-3; J: TRBJ2-2; CDR3: CAISEPSWRGNTGELFF; DNA: TGTGCCATCAGTGAGCCTAGTTGGCGGGGGAACACCGGGGAGCTGTTTTTT
size: .; D: .; V: TRBV5-1; J: TRBJ1-5; CDR3: CASSLGVNQPQHF; DNA: TGCGCCAGCAGCTTAGGGGTCAATCAGCCCCAGCATTTT
size: .; D: .; V: TRBV7-3; J: TRBJ2-3; CDR3: CASSLLAGSDTQYF; DNA: TGTGCCAGCAGCTTACTGGCAGGGTCAGATACGCAGTATTTT
size: once; D: .; V: TRBV6-1; J: TRBJ2-2; CDR3: CASSEQLNTGELFF; DNA: TGTGCCAGCAGTGAACAGCTGAACACCGGGGAGCTGTTTTTT
size: .; D: TRBD2; V: TRBV6-2/TRBV6-3; J: TRBJ2-1; CDR3: CASSPLAGGAGNEQFF; DNA: TGTGCCAGCAGTCCCCTAGCGGGAGGAGCGGGCAATGAGCAGTTCTTC
size: .; D: TRBD1; V: TRBV14; J: TRBJ1-1; CDR3: CASSQDWTGPSFF; DNA: TGTGCCAGCAGCCAAGACTGGACAGGGCCCTCTTTCTTT
size: few; D: .; V: TRBV7-2; J: TRBJ1-3; CDR3: CASSSQGPPGNTIYF; DNA: TGTGCCAGCAGCTCACAGGGTCCGCCTGGAAACACCATATATTTT